Presented here are 14 T cell receptor beta chains from one specimen sequenced in a study of Tregs in tolerant kidney transplant recipients. Only in-frame clones appear in the TCRdb table, and some are missing; sequencing was by immunoSEQ multiplex PCR. The sample contains 75,000 to 95,000 clones, just over 90% of which appear only once. Sequenced sample: CD8+ T cells from blood. Receptor source: a human donor in good health.

The chain employs TRBV7-8 and TRBJ1-1; D is unclear. Germline V gene lookup returns CDR1 SGHVS and CDR2 FQNEAQ. This CDR3 is built from 15 residues. Trimming cost V 1 base and J 1 base, with 10 bases left between them. CDR3 coding DNA: TGTGCCAGCAGCTTAGGCCCAACAGCGAACACTGAAGCTTTCTTT. Protein product: CASSLGPTANTEAFF.

This chain uses TRBV6-1 with TRBJ2-7; perhaps TRBD1 as D (6 bases). V was cut by 6 bases and J by 5 bases, with 17 bases left in between. CDR3 size: 14 residues. Germline-derived CDR1 and CDR2 are MNHNS and SASEGT. CDR3 residues: CASRVTGTPNEQYF. DNA for the CDR3: TGTGCCAGCAGGGTTACCGGGACACCCAACGAGCAGTACTTC.

The rearrangement joins TRBV12-5 to TRBJ2-7, with 7 bases lining up with TRBD1. Germline loops: CDR1 LGHNT, CDR2 FRNRAP. Trimming removed 1 base from V and 3 bases from J; junction bases left unmatched: 0. This CDR3 is 13 amino acids long. The CDR3 DNA follows: TGTGCTAGTGGTTTGGCAGGGGGCTACGAGCAGTACTTC. It yields the protein CASGLAGGYEQYF.

The chain uses TRBV27 and TRBJ1-2; possible D gene TRBD1, 5 bases. V lost 3 bases, J lost 1 base, and 18 bases lay in between. The CDR3 is 17 residues long. Per germline, CDR1 MNHEY and CDR2 SMNVEV (reference sequence). The CDR3 region is CASSFVPSHQGNYGYTF. In nucleotides, the CDR3 is TGTGCCAGCAGTTTTGTCCCTTCCCACCAGGGTAACTATGGCTACACCTTC.

The chain joins TRBV5-6 to TRBJ1-1; D ambiguous. CDR1 SGHDT and CDR2 YYEEEE come from the germline V gene. The CDR3 has 13 amino acids. V shed 5 bases and J shed 1 base, with 9 bases lying between them. This CDR3 reads CASRLDGNTEAFF. DNA for the CDR3: TGTGCCAGCAGACTTGACGGGAACACTGAAGCTTTCTTT.

The chain is built from TRBV30 and TRBJ2-2; TRBD1 aligns across 9 bases. The CDR3 covers 16 residues. The junction had 9 bases not matched to a gene; V was cut back by 4 bases and J by 3 bases. Germline V gives CDR1 GTSNPN, CDR2 SVGIG (reference sequence). The CDR3 loop reads CAWTPPGTGHTGELFF. The CDR3 nucleotides read TGTGCCTGGACCCCCCCGGGGACAGGGCACACCGGGGAGCTGTTTTTT.

The chain recombines TRBV7-9 with TRBJ2-7; TRBD1 matches 7 bases. V was clipped by 2 bases and J by 4 bases; unmatched bases: 8. Germline-derived CDR1 and CDR2 are SEHNR and FQNEAQ (reference sequence). The CDR3 is 15 amino acids. Here the CDR3 reads CASSLQMDRRYEQYF. The CDR3 region has the DNA TGTGCCAGCAGCTTACAAATGGACAGGAGATACGAGCAGTACTTC.

The chain combines TRBV9 with TRBJ2-1, with D uncertain. The V end lost 2 bases, the J end lost 6 bases, and 3 bases lay between the germline ends. CDR3 length: 11 residues. Germline CDR1 reads SGDLS; CDR2 reads YYNGEE. The CDR3 is CASSVVNEQFF. CDR3 sequence (DNA): TGTGCCAGCAGCGTGGTCAATGAGCAGTTCTTC.

This chain joins TRBV6-1 and TRBJ1-2, with 7 bases lining up with TRBD1. CDR3 length equals 15 residues. With V trimmed by 6 bases and J by 2 bases, 9 bases remained unmatched. Germline CDR1 is MNHNS and CDR2 is SASEGT. Written as DNA, the CDR3 is TGTGCCAGCAGCGGCCCCGAGACAGGGAACTATGGCTACACCTTC. This gives the protein CASSGPETGNYGYTF.

This clone was seen only once. J is TRBJ1-2 and V is TRBV4-3, with a tentative D call TRBD1 (5 bases). The CDR3 covers 15 residues. Germline loops: CDR1 LGHNA, CDR2 YSLEER. Trimming stripped 4 bases from V and 6 bases from J, with 18 bases between. The CDR3 here is CASSPRQNSIDGYTF. For the CDR3, the DNA is TGCGCCAGCAGCCCACGACAGAATTCGATTGATGGCTACACCTTC.

J is TRBJ2-3 and V is TRBV9; TRBD2 aligns across 7 bases. Germline V gives CDR1 SGDLS, CDR2 YYNGEE. The CDR3 has 15 residues. V was pared by 3 bases and J by 5 bases, with 9 bases of the junction left unmatched. The CDR3 reads CASSGREAVGDTQYF. CDR3 coding DNA: TGTGCCAGCAGCGGCCGGGAGGCCGTCGGAGATACGCAGTATTTT.

The chain uses TRBV5-1 and TRBJ2-7; maybe TRBD2 (5 bases). The CDR3 covers 15 residues. V shed 4 bases and J shed 3 bases, with 17 bases lying between them. Germline-derived CDR1 and CDR2 are SGHRS and YFSETQ. CDR3 coding DNA: TGCGCCAGCAGCCTGAACAGTGCTGGAGGCTACGAGCAGTACTTC. It yields the protein CASSLNSAGGYEQYF.

This chain connects TRBV10-1 to TRBJ2-1, with D unclear. With 2 bases removed from V and 8 bases from J, the gap between germline ends came to 13 bases. The germline V gene has CDR1 WNHNN and CDR2 SYGVQD (reference sequence). There are 14 residues in the CDR3. The CDR3 nucleotides are TGCGCCAGCAGTGAGATATTAGTTACCGATGAGCAGTTCTTC. Translated: CASSEILVTDEQFF.

The V gene is TRBV27, the J gene TRBJ1-5, with D perhaps TRBD1 (5 bases). The CDR3 runs 17 residues. In germline, CDR1 is MNHEY, CDR2 SMNVEV (reference sequence). Trimming shortened V by 0 bases and J by 3 bases, and 15 bases separated the two germline ends. CDR3 protein: CASSLSSQGRINQPQHF. The DNA of the CDR3 is TGTGCCAGCAGTTTATCATCCCAGGGACGGATCAATCAGCCCCAGCATTTT.